Each of the 25 T cell receptor beta chains below was sequenced from the same sample in a study of blood T cells in healthy people across ages. PCR was performed a second time for about 6 to 11 cycles using a sample-barcoded 5' primer and a J-beta primer mix. Each CDR3 protein is one row after TCRdb ran MiXCR on the 5' RACE reads. This repertoire shows about a million distinct CDR3 sequences, roughly half found once; its top ten account for 20% to 25%. Material for sequencing was blood. All receptors come from a woman between 55 and 75 years old in good health.

This chain uses TRBV30 with TRBJ1-2; the D gene is possibly TRBD1 (6 bases). There are 14 residues in the CDR3. Germline CDR1 and CDR2: GTSNPN and SVGIG (reference sequence). Trimming took 3 bases from V and 7 from J, leaving 18 bases between them. The CDR3 here is CAWSRFQGWGGYTF. In DNA form, the CDR3 reads TGTGCCTGGAGCCGATTCCAGGGGTGGGGTGGCTACACCTTC.

The V gene is TRBV7-2, the J gene TRBJ2-7; weak D call: TRBD1 (6 bases). This CDR3 contains 13 residues. V shed 6 bases and J shed 1 base, with 10 bases lying between them. Germline V gene sequence: CDR1 SGHTA, CDR2 FQGNSA. The CDR3 loop is CASRRDTSYEQYF. CDR3 in DNA: TGTGCCAGCAGGAGGGACACTTCCTACGAGCAGTACTTC.

The rearrangement links TRBV15 to TRBJ1-5; D is undetermined. Trimming removed 5 bases at V and 5 bases at J, with 10 bases between. This CDR3 has 13 residues. Germline V CDR1 and CDR2: LNHNV, YYDKDF (reference sequence). The CDR3 spells CATSPFKDQPQHF. Written as DNA, the CDR3 is TGTGCCACCAGCCCTTTTAAAGATCAGCCCCAGCATTTT.

This chain joins TRBV20-1 and TRBJ1-5; no clear D. Per the germline V gene, CDR1 is DFQATT and CDR2 is SNEGSKA (reference sequence). Trimming shortened V by 5 bases and J by 7 bases, and 9 bases separated the two germline ends. The CDR3 sequence is 11 residues long. The CDR3 protein is CSASAGQPQHF. The CDR3 region has the DNA TGCAGTGCTTCAGCGGGACAGCCCCAGCATTTT.

The genes are TRBV29-1 and TRBJ2-4; 10 nucleotides match TRBD1. The CDR3 covers 13 residues. The junction had 7 bases not matched to a gene; V was cut back by 6 bases and J by 8 bases. Per germline, CDR1 SQVTM and CDR2 ANQGSEA. Here the CDR3 DNA reads TGCAGCGTGAGGACAGGGGGAAATCACATTCAGTACTTC. Translated, it gives CSVRTGGNHIQYF.

This clonotype has more than one count but fewer than ten. The chain has TRBV2 and TRBJ1-1; possible D gene TRBD1, 5 bases. The V gene lost 4 bases and the J gene lost 5 bases, with 11 bases spanning the gap. Germline lookup yields CDR1 SNHLY and CDR2 FYNNEI. The CDR3 length is 13 residues. As DNA, the CDR3 is TGTGCCAGCAGTGTATTATGGGGGACTGAAGCTTTCTTT. Protein product: CASSVLWGTEAFF.

The chain recombines TRBV20-1 with TRBJ2-3, with a tentative D call TRBD2 (5 bases). Germline loops: CDR1 DFQATT, CDR2 SNEGSKA (reference sequence). CDR3 length: 19 amino acids. Trimming took off 7 bases at V and 6 bases at J, with 35 bases between the two ends. In DNA form, the CDR3 reads TGCAGTGTTACACCTCTTAGCACTACCGGAGGAGCAAGCAGGGATACGCAGTATTTT. This translates into CSVTPLSTTGGASRDTQYF.

This rearrangement joins TRBV20-1 to TRBJ2-1, with D perhaps assigned TRBD1 or TRBD2 (6 bases each). Trimming shortened V by 0 bases and J by 5 bases, and 14 bases separated the two germline ends. This CDR3 comprises 15 residues. Germline CDR1 and CDR2: DFQATT and SNEGSKA (reference sequence). CDR3 DNA sequence: TGCAGTGCTAGAGATTGGGGGGCAATTGACAATGAGCAGTTCTTC. It translates to CSARDWGAIDNEQFF.

This chain links TRBV28 with TRBJ1-2; 8 nucleotides match TRBD1. The CDR3 contains 14 residues. CDR1 and CDR2 (germline): MDHEN, SYDVKM. With V trimmed by 5 bases and J by 2 bases, 4 bases remained unmatched. The CDR3: CASSRGQGNYGYTF. The CDR3 DNA follows: TGTGCCAGCAGTAGAGGACAGGGCAACTATGGCTACACCTTC.

V gene TRBV10-3 combines with J gene TRBJ1-1; tentative D call: TRBD1 (5 bases). Germline V gene data show CDR1 as ENHRY and CDR2 as SYGVKD. V dropped 3 bases and J dropped 1 base, with 15 bases sitting between them. The CDR3 is 16 amino acids. The CDR3 nucleotides read TGTGCCATCAGTGATATGACAGTGGCGGGGAACACTGAAGCTTTCTTT. Translated, it gives CAISDMTVAGNTEAFF.

V and J are TRBV27 and TRBJ2-1; no clear D gene. The length of the CDR3 is 15 residues. The V end was cut by 7 bases, the J end by 0 bases, with 13 bases between. CDR1 is MNHEY, CDR2 SMNVEV, per germline (reference sequence). CDR3 DNA: TGTGCCAGCAATCGACTCTCTAGCTCCTACAATGAGCAGTTCTTC. Translation: CASNRLSSSYNEQFF.

The chain combines TRBV20-1 with TRBJ2-3; 8 bases match TRBD2. Trimming at V came to 6 bases and at J to 0 bases, leaving 5 bases not matched to a gene. CDR1 DFQATT and CDR2 SNEGSKA come from the germline V gene (reference sequence). The CDR3 runs 14 residues. The CDR3 DNA reads TGCAGTGCAGGGACTAGACAGAGCACAGATACGCAGTATTTT. Translated, it gives CSAGTRQSTDTQYF.

This clonotype has only a few counts. This chain uses TRBV7-3 with TRBJ2-7; 11 bases map to TRBD1. The CDR3 is 13 residues long. CDR1 and CDR2 from the germline V gene are SGHTA and FQGTGA. V lost 4 bases to trimming and J lost 6 bases; unmatched junction nucleotides: 2. The CDR3 is CASSWGQGGEQYF. CDR3 DNA sequence: TGTGCCAGCAGCTGGGGACAGGGGGGCGAGCAGTACTTC.

This clonotype was observed a handful of times. The J gene is TRBJ2-1, the V gene TRBV5-1; 9 bases map to TRBD1. J lost 8 bases, V lost 1 base, and 4 bases had no gene match. The germline V gene encodes CDR1 SGHRS and CDR2 YFSETQ. The CDR3 contains 14 residues. The CDR3, as DNA: TGCGCCAGCAGCTTGAGGGACAGGGTGCATGAGCAGTTCTTC. Residues: CASSLRDRVHEQFF.

V usage is TRBV20-1 and J usage is TRBJ1-4, with D possibly being TRBD1 (6 bases). The CDR3 has 12 residues. The ends were cut back, 7 bases at V and 6 bases at J, with 12 bases in the middle. CDR1 and CDR2 from the germline V gene are DFQATT and SNEGSKA (reference sequence). The CDR3 loop is CSVPGEDEKLFF. CDR3 sequence (DNA): TGCAGTGTGCCAGGGGAGGATGAAAAACTGTTTTTT.

The chain carries TRBV7-2 and TRBJ2-4, with a tentative D call TRBD2 (5 bases). With 1 base removed from V and 13 bases from J, the gap between germline ends came to 14 bases. CDR1 is SGHTA and CDR2 is FQGNSA in the germline V gene. The CDR3 consists of 13 residues. The CDR3 DNA follows: TGTGCCAGCAGCTTAGTAGAGGGCCGGTCGCAGTACTTC. Its translation is CASSLVEGRSQYF.

The V and J genes are TRBV20-1 and TRBJ2-3; D tentatively reads TRBD1 or TRBD2 (5 bases each). This CDR3 contains 14 residues. Per the germline V gene, CDR1 is DFQATT and CDR2 is SNEGSKA (reference sequence). The V and J ends lost 0 bases and 4 bases respectively, with 11 bases between them. In DNA form, the CDR3 reads TGCAGTGCTAGAGAGGGGACCAAGGCAGATACGCAGTATTTT. It yields the protein CSAREGTKADTQYF.

The chain combines TRBV7-2 with TRBJ2-3, with D hard to call. CDR1 is SGHTA, CDR2 FQGNSA, per germline. CDR3 length: 14 amino acids. Deletions cut 7 bases from V and 11 bases from J, with 22 bases between. The CDR3 region has the DNA TGTGCCAGCACCCCAGCGTCGGGCCTCCGAGGGCAGTATTTT. It is translated as CASTPASGLRGQYF.

This chain uses TRBV2 with TRBJ2-5; D uncertain. V lost 11 bases to trimming and J lost 4 bases, with 17 bases between them. This CDR3 has 13 residues. Germline-derived CDR1 and CDR2 are SNHLY and FYNNEI. The CDR3 protein is CAFGNRRPETQYF. The CDR3 DNA reads as TGTGCCTTCGGTAACCGACGCCCAGAGACCCAGTACTTC.

The rearrangement uses TRBV29-1 and TRBJ2-3; TRBD2 agrees at 9 bases. J gave up 5 bases and V 3 bases, and 6 bases lay outside the gene matches. The CDR3 is made up of 14 amino acids. The V gene's germline CDR1 is SQVTM and CDR2 ANQGSEA. The CDR3 spells CSVDAGGPIDTQYF. For the CDR3, the DNA is TGCAGCGTTGATGCGGGAGGGCCAATAGATACGCAGTATTTT.

This clonotype has just a few counts. The chain is built from TRBV4-2 and TRBJ2-3; 8 nucleotides line up with TRBD2. This CDR3 is built from 14 residues. Germline V lookup: CDR1 LGHNA, CDR2 YNFKEQ. The junction had 5 bases not matched to a gene; V was cut back by 0 bases and J by 9 bases. The CDR3 region is CASSQDTSGATQYF. CDR3 bases: TGTGCCAGCAGCCAAGATACTAGCGGAGCGACGCAGTATTTT.

This clonotype was found a few times. The chain joins TRBV12-3 or TRBV12-4 to TRBJ2-4; D is possibly TRBD1 (6 bases). Trimming left V 10 bases short and J 6 bases short, with 10 bases between. The CDR3 covers 11 residues. In nucleotides, the CDR3 is TGTGCCATTTCACAGGGAAACATTCAGTACTTC. This gives the protein CAISQGNIQYF.

The table lists this clonotype with a few counts. V and J are TRBV6-5 and TRBJ1-2; no clear D gene. V shed 0 bases and J shed 8 bases, with 16 bases lying between them. This CDR3 has 15 amino acids. The V gene's germline CDR1 is MNHEY and CDR2 SVGAGI. The CDR3 coding sequence is TGTGCCAGCAGTTACTCGGGCGCGGGAGCGGAAGGCTACACCTTC. Its translation: CASSYSGAGAEGYTF.

The rearrangement links TRBV29-1 to TRBJ2-3, with D maybe TRBD2 (5 bases). This CDR3 is 15 amino acids long. The V and J ends lost 3 bases and 0 bases respectively, with 13 bases between them. Germline V gene sequence: CDR1 SQVTM, CDR2 ANQGSEA. The CDR3 DNA reads as TGCAGCGTTGACGTCCGGGAAACTAGCACAGATACGCAGTATTTT. Translating gives CSVDVRETSTDTQYF.

This rearrangement joins TRBV2 to TRBJ2-4, with unresolved D. The DNA matches TRBJ2-5 better at its end, which makes the J call doubtful. The CDR3 consists of 12 residues. Germline assignment: CDR1 SNHLY and CDR2 FYNNEI. The CDR3 DNA sequence: TGTGCCAGCGGGGTTATCTCGGAGACCCAGTACTTC. This gives the protein CASGVISETQYF.